The 5 T cell receptor beta chains listed next were all sequenced from one sample in a study of regulatory T cells in long-lasting Graves disease (dated by TCRdb to the early 2020s). Per the publication, the time point label means: newly diagnosed GD, antithyroid drugs for less than 3 months. For both TCR sequencing and RNA sequencing, RNA was extracted from PBMCs using TRIzol. The receptor library was made with multiplex PCR. The sequencing machine was an Illumina HiSeq 4000. CDR3 regions were amplified by Arm-PCR with iRepertoire HTBI primers to construct TCR beta libraries. TCRdb redid the processing of the public reads, applying fastp at Q25 and MiXCR, and retained in-frame beta chains. Entries are consolidated by CDR3 protein sequence, retaining the most common genes and DNA. In this sample the table shows over 350,000 distinct CDR3 sequences, roughly 15% of which occur a single time. Roughly 18% of the sample goes to the ten largest clones.

The data also belong to a second study, concerning T cells in Graves' hyperthyroidism and ophthalmopathy.

The material sequenced was peripheral blood mononuclear cells (PBMCs), taken at new diagnosis, from a patient treated with antithyroid drugs. All receptors come from a woman between 45 and 65 years old with Graves disease. Donor details come from another sample of the same person, matched by shared clones.

This clonotype was recorded many times. This chain uses TRBV11-2 with TRBJ2-1; 10 bases fit TRBD1. With 1 base clipped from V and 8 bases from J, the junction kept 8 bases outside the gene matches. Per germline, CDR1 SGHAT and CDR2 FQNNGV. The CDR3 is 16 residues long. The CDR3 DNA reads as TGTGCCAGCAGCTTAGTTGGGGGACAGGGGAGCGATGAGCAGTTCTTC. This translates into CASSLVGGQGSDEQFF.

The chain uses TRBV5-1 and TRBJ1-3, with D possibly TRBD1 on 5 matching bases. Germline CDR1 and CDR2: SGHRS and YFSETQ. The CDR3 covers 14 residues. The germline V and J ends were trimmed by 4 bases and 3 bases, with 11 bases remaining between them. As DNA, the CDR3 is TGCGCCAGCAGCAGGCCCGGGGGTGGAAACACCATATATTTT. Protein: CASSRPGGGNTIYF.

Only a few counts were recorded for this clonotype. The rearrangement joins TRBV6-4 to TRBJ2-2; D perhaps matches TRBD2 (6 bases). V lost 4 bases and J lost 0, with 12 bases in between. The germline V gene has CDR1 MRHNA and CDR2 SNTAGT. The CDR3 loop spans 16 amino acids. The DNA for the CDR3 is TGTGCCAGCAGTGCCTCGGGGACTCCGAACACCGGGGAGCTGTTTTTT. Amino acids: CASSASGTPNTGELFF.

This clonotype occurred many times. The V call is TRBV28, the J call TRBJ2-1, with TRBD2 matching over 10 bases. The CDR3 spans 16 residues. J was trimmed by 0 bases and V by 5 bases; bases with no gene match: 4. CDR1 and CDR2 (germline): MDHEN, SYDVKM. The CDR3, as DNA: TGTGCCAGCAGTCAGTCTAGCGGGAGCTCCTACAATGAGCAGTTCTTC. Encoded protein: CASSQSSGSSYNEQFF.

This clonotype has just a few counts. CDR3 protein: CASSLLRNTEAFF. In nucleotides, the CDR3 is TGTGCCAGCAGCTTGCTTCGGAACACTGAAGCTTTCTTT. The rearrangement uses TRBV5-4 and TRBJ1-1; no firm D call. The V gene lost 1 base and the J gene lost 1 base, with 5 bases spanning the gap. CDR1 and CDR2 from the germline V gene are SGHNT and YYREEE (reference sequence). This CDR3 comprises 13 residues.